The 28 T cell receptor beta chains presented below share a single source sample, sequenced in a study of cytomegalovirus exposure and HLA in healthy donors (dated by TCRdb to 2016 to 2017). The method behind the library was the immunoSEQ multiplex PCR assay. A mixture of 60 forward primers for TCR Vbeta segments and 13 reverse primers for TCR Jbeta segments was used in the multiplex PCR. As stored in TCRdb, this immuneACCESS dataset retains in-frame rearrangements with V and J assigned. A fraction of the clones does not appear; measured against another copy, unresolved V genes explain less than half of the discrepancy, and the remainder lacks a known reason. The sample table contains around 200,000 clones; only one count was recorded for 80% of them. The ten largest clones add up to 0.6% to 0.7% of the sample. Sample: PBMCs. These receptors were taken from a boy younger than 18 in good health and CMV-seronegative.

This clone occurred a few times. This chain connects TRBV11-2 to TRBJ1-6; D call uncertain. V lost 6 bases to trimming and J lost 6 bases, with 6 bases between them. Germline-derived CDR1 and CDR2 are SGHAT and FQNNGV. The CDR3 contains 12 residues. The CDR3 bases are TGTGCCAGCAGTCTCAGTAATTCACCCCTCCACTTT. Translation: CASSLSNSPLHF.

This sequence joins TRBV5-1 and TRBJ1-1, with D maybe TRBD1 (6 bases). Trimming stripped 4 bases from V and 0 bases from J, with 19 bases between. The CDR3 length is 17 residues. The V gene's germline CDR1 is SGHRS and CDR2 YFSETQ. The CDR3 coding sequence is TGCGCCAGCAGCAGGGCGGACAGACAACTTATGAACACTGAAGCTTTCTTT. Amino acid sequence: CASSRADRQLMNTEAFF.

On this clone itself: At one boundary the junction diverges from the germline segment, which might be a read error. The chain carries TRBV11-2 and TRBJ2-7; a weak D match, TRBD1 (5 bases). CDR1 and CDR2 from the germline V gene are SGHAT and FQNNGV. CDR3 size: 12 residues. The CDR3, as DNA: TGTGCCAGCGGCTTGGACAACTACGAGCAGTACTTC. This encodes CASGLDNYEQYF.

This CDR3 is CASSYSRETPYEQYF. The CDR3 coding sequence is TGTGCCAGCAGCTACAGTAGGGAGACCCCCTACGAGCAGTACTTC. V usage is TRBV5-6 and J usage is TRBJ2-7, with D maybe TRBD2 (5 bases). Germline CDR1 reads SGHDT; CDR2 reads YYEEEE. CDR3 length: 15 amino acids. The V end lost 3 bases, the J end lost 2 bases, and 15 bases lay between the germline ends.

The chain is built from TRBV7-3 and TRBJ2-1; TRBD2 agrees at 7 bases. After removal of 4 bases from V and 2 bases from J, the junction contained 8 bases not matched to a gene. CDR3 length equals 16 residues. Germline loops: CDR1 SGHTA, CDR2 FQGTGA. CDR3 sequence reads: CASSSNPSGPYNEQFF. CDR3 nucleotide sequence: TGTGCCAGCAGCTCCAATCCTAGCGGTCCCTACAATGAGCAGTTCTTC.

The chain is built from TRBV6-5 and TRBJ1-1, with 10 positions matching TRBD1. Germline CDR1 MNHEY, CDR2 SVGAGI. This CDR3 is built from 16 residues. Unmatched junction bases numbered 6, after V lost 4 bases and J lost 1 base. Here the CDR3 reads CASSLRQGAANTEAFF. CDR3 in DNA: TGTGCCAGCAGTTTAAGACAGGGGGCGGCGAACACTGAAGCTTTCTTT.

This clone was seen a few times. The chain recombines TRBV6-1 with TRBJ2-7, with D possibly TRBD2 on 6 matching bases. From germline, CDR1 is MNHNS and CDR2 SASEGT. The CDR3 sequence is 14 residues long. V dropped 0 bases and J dropped 0 bases, with 6 bases sitting between them. The CDR3 nucleotides read TGTGCCAGCAGTGAAGCCGGGAGCTCCTACGAGCAGTACTTC. This sequence encodes CASSEAGSSYEQYF.

The V call is TRBV6-1, the J call TRBJ2-7; 8 positions match TRBD1. Per germline, CDR1 MNHNS and CDR2 SASEGT. J was trimmed by 6 bases and V by 7 bases; bases with no gene match: 8. The CDR3 consists of 13 residues. This chain's CDR3 is CASTQDRDGEQYF. The DNA for the CDR3 is TGTGCCAGCACCCAGGACAGGGACGGCGAGCAGTACTTC.

A remark on this clone: The junction departs from the called germline gene at one end, perhaps through a read error. This chain joins TRBV7-9 and TRBJ1-1, with D possibly TRBD1 on 5 matching bases. CDR3 length: 16 residues. CDR1 is SEHNR, CDR2 FQNEAQ, per germline (reference sequence). CDR3 sequence reads: CSSSLEVSGRDTEAFF. The CDR3 DNA follows: TGTTCCAGCAGCTTAGAAGTTTCGGGCAGGGACACTGAAGCTTTCTTT.

The V gene is TRBV11-3, the J gene TRBJ2-6, with D uncertain. The CDR3 runs to 13 residues. Trimming removed 5 bases at V and 3 bases at J, with 5 bases between. In germline, CDR1 is SGHNT, CDR2 YENEEA. In DNA form, the CDR3 reads TGTGCCAGCAGCCCCGGTGGGGCCAACGTCCTGACTTTC. This codes for CASSPGGANVLTF.

The genes are TRBV6-1 and TRBJ2-1; TRBD1 might be the D (5 bases). V was pared by 1 base and J by 8 bases, with 9 bases between. The CDR3 sequence is 13 residues long. Germline CDR1 reads MNHNS; CDR2 reads SASEGT. CDR3 sequence reads: CASSEVGADEQFF. The DNA of the CDR3 is TGTGCCAGCAGTGAAGTTGGGGCGGATGAGCAGTTCTTC.

This rearrangement joins TRBV7-2 to TRBJ2-1, with D perhaps TRBD2 (5 bases). The CDR3 has 14 residues. V shed 2 bases and J shed 6 bases, with 11 bases lying between them. Germline V gives CDR1 SGHTA, CDR2 FQGNSA. This CDR3 is CASSLFGNGNEQFF. The DNA for the CDR3 is TGTGCCAGCAGCTTATTCGGGAACGGCAATGAGCAGTTCTTC.

The V gene is TRBV27, the J gene TRBJ2-5; D may be TRBD1 (6 bases). Germline CDR1 MNHEY, CDR2 SMNVEV (reference sequence). The V gene lost 8 bases and the J gene lost 2 bases, with 18 bases spanning the gap. The CDR3 loop spans 15 amino acids. The chain's CDR3 is CASRQDSTAQETQYF. DNA of the CDR3: TGTGCCAGCCGACAGGACAGCACTGCTCAAGAGACCCAGTACTTC.

The chain combines TRBV2 with TRBJ1-2; no definite D call. The CDR3 totals 11 residues. Trimming took 7 bases from V and 8 from J, leaving 11 bases between them. Germline lookup yields CDR1 SNHLY and CDR2 FYNNEI. CDR3 protein: CASIPPGGYTF. The CDR3 nucleotides read TGTGCCAGCATCCCCCCGGGGGGCTACACCTTC.

The V gene is TRBV10-3, the J gene TRBJ1-1; TRBD1 matches 7 bases. The trim removed 6 bases at V and 1 base at J, leaving 8 bases unmatched. CDR3 length: 15 amino acids. Per the germline V gene, CDR1 is ENHRY and CDR2 is SYGVKD. This CDR3 reads CAISSTGTANTEAFF. The CDR3 nucleotides are TGTGCCATCAGCAGCACCGGGACAGCGAACACTGAAGCTTTCTTT.

The chain carries TRBV7-9 and TRBJ1-1; 10 nucleotides line up with TRBD1. The CDR3 covers 17 residues. Trimming at V came to 5 bases and at J to 3 bases, leaving 12 bases not matched to a gene. The germline gives CDR1 SEHNR, CDR2 FQNEAQ (reference sequence). CDR3 in amino acids: CASSLDRGEPLYTEAFF. The CDR3 bases are TGTGCCAGCAGCCTGGACAGGGGGGAGCCGCTATACACTGAAGCTTTCTTT.

In this sample, this clone turned up a few times. This chain connects TRBV5-4 to TRBJ1-1, with TRBD1 as a possible D gene (6 bases). The germline V and J ends were trimmed by 4 bases and 5 bases, with 12 bases remaining between them. Per the germline V gene, CDR1 is SGHNT and CDR2 is YYREEE (reference sequence). There are 13 residues in the CDR3. CDR3: CASSLTGLTEAFF. The CDR3 nucleotides are TGTGCCAGCAGCCTGACAGGTCTGACTGAAGCTTTCTTT.

This chain uses TRBV21-1 with TRBJ2-5; the D call TRBD1 from the table was never checked on the DNA. TRBV21-1 is shown as a pseudogene. The CDR3 loop spans 19 amino acids. CDR3 sequence reads: CASSKANTTTRTGTETQYF. DNA of the CDR3: TGTGCCAGCAGCAAAGCAAATACCACCACGCGGACAGGGACGGAGACCCAGTACTTC.

The V call is TRBV7-9, the J call TRBJ1-2; the D gene is possibly TRBD1 (5 bases). V lost 5 bases to trimming and J lost 4 bases, with 17 bases between them. The CDR3 runs to 15 residues. The germline V gene encodes CDR1 SEHNR and CDR2 FQNEAQ (reference sequence). CDR3 sequence reads: CASSLGAGNLYGYTF. DNA of the CDR3: TGTGCCAGCAGCCTAGGGGCAGGGAACCTCTATGGCTACACCTTC.

The V gene is TRBV11-3, the J gene TRBJ2-1; 7 positions match TRBD2. The CDR3 loop spans 12 amino acids. Germline-derived CDR1 and CDR2 are SGHNT and YENEEA. The CDR3 here is CAARTSRNEQFF. The CDR3 DNA reads as TGTGCGGCAAGGACTAGTAGGAATGAGCAGTTCTTC.

The CDR3 reads CASSPAGAREQYF. DNA of the CDR3: TGTGCCAGCAGCCCGGCGGGGGCCCGCGAGCAGTACTTC. The chain couples TRBV5-4 to TRBJ2-7; possible D gene TRBD2, 7 bases. The germline V gene has CDR1 SGHNT and CDR2 YYREEE (reference sequence). The CDR3 consists of 13 residues. V was cut by 4 bases and J by 6 bases, with 14 bases left in between.

The gene calls are TRBV4-1 and TRBJ1-2; D remains ambiguous. Germline CDR1 and CDR2: MGHRA and YSYEKL. V lost 1 base to trimming and J lost 4 bases, with 13 bases between them. The CDR3 sequence is 15 residues long. CDR3 DNA sequence: TGCGCCAGCAGCCAAGCGGGGATATCAGTCTATGGCTACACCTTC. This codes for CASSQAGISVYGYTF.

Of note for this clone: One end of the junction is discordant with germline, which a read error may explain. This chain connects TRBV7-9 to TRBJ2-5, with D perhaps matching TRBD2 (5 bases). This CDR3 region has 15 residues. Germline V gene sequence: CDR1 SEHNR, CDR2 FQNEAQ (reference sequence). CDR3 bases: TGTGCCAGCAGCTTAGGAGGACTGATGGGAGAGATCCAGTACTTC. It yields the protein CASSLGGLMGEIQYF.

This rearrangement joins TRBV4-3 to TRBJ2-1, with 10 bases matching TRBD1. CDR3 length equals 17 residues. Losses at the gene ends were 0 bases for V and 7 bases for J; bases not matched to a gene: 9. From germline, CDR1 is LGHNA and CDR2 YSLEER. CDR3 in DNA: TGCGCCAGCAGCCAAGATCTTGGGGACAGGGGTTGGAATGAGCAGTTCTTC. Residues: CASSQDLGDRGWNEQFF.

The V and J genes are TRBV6-6 and TRBJ2-1, with 11 bases aligning to TRBD2. Germline V gene data show CDR1 as MNHNY and CDR2 as SVGAGI (reference sequence). J lost 12 bases, V lost 2 bases, and 9 bases had no gene match. The CDR3 consists of 15 residues. This CDR3 reads CASSYDPRSGGGQFF. DNA of the CDR3: TGTGCCAGCAGTTACGACCCCCGTAGCGGGGGGGGGCAGTTCTTC.

The gene calls are TRBV10-3 and TRBJ1-2; 7 bases map to TRBD1. The V gene end was trimmed by 4 bases and the J gene end by 4 bases; junction bases not matched to a gene: 12. The CDR3 is made up of 16 amino acids. Germline V gives CDR1 ENHRY, CDR2 SYGVKD. CDR3 protein: CAISVSVTGEGYGYTF. The CDR3 DNA reads TGTGCCATCAGTGTTTCCGTCACAGGGGAAGGCTATGGCTACACCTTC.

This clone has more than one count but fewer than ten. The rearrangement uses TRBV6-6 and TRBJ1-1, with D tentatively TRBD1 (6 bases). The V end was cut by 0 bases, the J end by 1 base, with 12 bases between. From germline, CDR1 is MNHNY and CDR2 SVGAGI (reference sequence). CDR3 length: 16 residues. This chain's CDR3 is CASSYSPDRPNTEAFF. The CDR3 coding sequence is TGTGCCAGCAGTTACTCGCCCGACAGGCCGAACACTGAAGCTTTCTTT.

This clone has a handful of counts. This rearrangement joins TRBV6-1 to TRBJ1-3; 9 bases are shared with TRBD1. Per the germline V gene, CDR1 is MNHNS and CDR2 is SASEGT. The V and J ends lost 3 bases and 1 base, in that order; junction bases with no gene match: 4. CDR3 length: 16 amino acids. The CDR3 sequence: CASSETGGNSGNTIYF. CDR3 in DNA: TGTGCCAGCAGTGAGACAGGGGGAAATTCTGGAAACACCATATATTTT.